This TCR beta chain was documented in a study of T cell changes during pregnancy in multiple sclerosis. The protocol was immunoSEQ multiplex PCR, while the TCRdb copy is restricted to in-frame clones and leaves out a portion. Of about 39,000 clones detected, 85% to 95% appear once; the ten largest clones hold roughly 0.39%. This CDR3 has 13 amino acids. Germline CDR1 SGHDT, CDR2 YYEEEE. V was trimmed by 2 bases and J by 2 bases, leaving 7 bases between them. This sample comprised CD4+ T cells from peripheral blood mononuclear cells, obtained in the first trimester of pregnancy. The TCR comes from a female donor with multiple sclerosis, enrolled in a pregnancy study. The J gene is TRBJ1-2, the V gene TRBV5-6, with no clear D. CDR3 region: CASSLAENYGYTF. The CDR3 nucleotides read TGTGCCAGCAGCTTAGCTGAGAACTATGGCTACACCTTC.